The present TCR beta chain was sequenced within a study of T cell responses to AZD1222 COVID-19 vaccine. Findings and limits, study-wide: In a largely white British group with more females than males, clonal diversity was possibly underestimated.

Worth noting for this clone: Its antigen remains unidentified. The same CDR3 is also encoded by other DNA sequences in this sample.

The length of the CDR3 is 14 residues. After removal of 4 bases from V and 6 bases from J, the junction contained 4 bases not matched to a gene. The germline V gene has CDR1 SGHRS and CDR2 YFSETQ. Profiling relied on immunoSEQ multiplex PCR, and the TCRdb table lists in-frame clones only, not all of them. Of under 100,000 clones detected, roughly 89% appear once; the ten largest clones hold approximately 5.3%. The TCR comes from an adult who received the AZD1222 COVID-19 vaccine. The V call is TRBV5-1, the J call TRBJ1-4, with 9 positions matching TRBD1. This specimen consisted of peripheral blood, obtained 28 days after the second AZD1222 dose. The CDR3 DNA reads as TGCGCCAGCAGCCTCCGACAGGGGGATGAAAAACTGTTTTTT. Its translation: CASSLRQGDEKLFF.